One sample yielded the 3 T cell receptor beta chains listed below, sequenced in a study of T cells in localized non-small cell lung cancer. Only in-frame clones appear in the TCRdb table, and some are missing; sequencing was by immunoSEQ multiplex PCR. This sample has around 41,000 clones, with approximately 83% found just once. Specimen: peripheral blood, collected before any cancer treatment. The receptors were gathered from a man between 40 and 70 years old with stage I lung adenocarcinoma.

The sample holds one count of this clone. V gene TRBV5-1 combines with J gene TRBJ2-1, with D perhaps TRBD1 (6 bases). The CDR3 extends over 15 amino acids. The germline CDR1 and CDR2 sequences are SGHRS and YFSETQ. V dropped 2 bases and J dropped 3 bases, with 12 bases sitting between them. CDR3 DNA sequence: TGCGCCAGCAGCTTTTCAGGGGATCTCTACAATGAGCAGTTCTTC. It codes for CASSFSGDLYNEQFF. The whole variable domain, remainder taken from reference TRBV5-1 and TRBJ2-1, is KAGVTQTPRYLIKTRGQQVTLSCSPISGHRSVSWYQQTPGQGLQFLFEYFSETQRNKGNFPGRFSGRQFSNSRSEMNVSTLELGDSALYLCASSFSGDLYNEQFFGPGTRLTVL.

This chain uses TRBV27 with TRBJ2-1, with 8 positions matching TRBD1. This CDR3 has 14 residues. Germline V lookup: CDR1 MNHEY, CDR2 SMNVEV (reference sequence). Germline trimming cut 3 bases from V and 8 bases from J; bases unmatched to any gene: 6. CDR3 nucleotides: TGTGCCAGCAGTTTCGGCAGGGGGCTAGATGAGCAGTTCTTC. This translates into CASSFGRGLDEQFF.

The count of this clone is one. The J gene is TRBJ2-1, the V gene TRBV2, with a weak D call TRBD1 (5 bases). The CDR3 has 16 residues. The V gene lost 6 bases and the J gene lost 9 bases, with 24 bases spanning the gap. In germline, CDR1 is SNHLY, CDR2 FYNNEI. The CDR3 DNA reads TGTGCCAGCAGACCCCTGACAGACCCGGGCCATAGTGAGCAGTTCTTC. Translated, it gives CASRPLTDPGHSEQFF.